This TCR beta chain was captured in a study of prognosis after radiotherapy for stage I lung cancer. Study-wide background: Tumor type comprised squamous cell carcinoma in more than 5 patients and adenocarcinoma in under 15.

Genomic DNA was the source, and TCR beta CDR3 was amplified from it by two-round multiplex PCR. Every TRBV and TRBJ gene had its own specific primer in first-round PCR. TCRdb re-called the multiplex PCR reads through MiXCR, storing one row per CDR3 protein. The sample records about 51,000 distinct CDR3 sequences, 30% to 35% being singletons. This clonotype is labeled medium-sized. Germline V gene data show CDR1 as DFQATT and CDR2 as SNEGSKA (reference sequence). The CDR3 runs 17 residues. The V end lost 5 bases, the J end lost 2 bases, and 19 bases lay between the germline ends. The receptor was derived from a donor at least 50 years old with non-small cell lung cancer. The chain carries TRBV20-1 and TRBJ1-6, with D possibly being TRBD1 (5 bases). The source was PBMCs, collected before or after stereotactic body radiation therapy (not recorded which). The CDR3 protein is CSAPERQGVPYNSPLHF. The CDR3 region has the DNA TGCAGTGCTCCGGAGAGGCAGGGTGTTCCCTATAATTCACCCCTCCACTTT.